The 22 T cell receptor beta chains in this list originate from one sample, sequenced in a study of cytomegalovirus exposure and HLA in healthy donors. The PCR employed 60 Vbeta primers together with 13 Jbeta primers. Some clones are missing from TCRdb's copy, which holds only in-frame ones; the method was immunoSEQ multiplex PCR. The sample comprises roughly 150,000 clones, more than 70% of which are singletons, and around 2% rests with the top ten. Sequencing was performed on PBMCs. These receptors were obtained from a man aged 30 to 45 in good health and CMV-seronegative.

The genes are TRBV2 and TRBJ2-2; TRBD2 agrees at 7 bases. The CDR3 consists of 15 residues. V was clipped by 0 bases and J by 5 bases; unmatched bases: 3. Per the germline V gene, CDR1 is SNHLY and CDR2 is FYNNEI. The chain's CDR3 is CASSEAGGWTGELFF. The CDR3 DNA sequence: TGTGCCAGCAGTGAAGCGGGAGGGTGGACCGGGGAGCTGTTTTTT.

This clone was recorded at least ten times. The genes are TRBV2 and TRBJ2-7; D unresolved. The CDR3 is 12 amino acids. Trimming took 3 bases from V and 3 from J, leaving 6 bases between them. Germline V gene sequence: CDR1 SNHLY, CDR2 FYNNEI. The CDR3 DNA reads as TGTGCCAGCAGTGAGGGCTACTACGAGCAGTACTTC. Translating it yields CASSEGYYEQYF.

The chain links TRBV14 to TRBJ2-3; D is possibly TRBD1 (6 bases). V was clipped by 3 bases and J by 1 base, with 8 bases between them. Germline CDR1 reads SGHDN; CDR2 reads FVKESK. The CDR3 length is 14 residues. The CDR3: CASSHSGGTDTQYF. The DNA for the CDR3 is TGTGCCAGCAGCCACTCAGGGGGCACAGATACGCAGTATTTT.

In nucleotides, the CDR3 is TGTGCCAGCAGCGCCGAGGCCGGGGGCGCAGCGGGAGGGCCGGACGAGCAGTACTTC. Protein product: CASSAEAGGAAGGPDEQYF. The chain carries TRBV7-9 and TRBJ2-7, with TRBD2 matching 10 bases. From germline, CDR1 is SEHNR and CDR2 FQNEAQ (reference sequence). The CDR3 is made up of 19 amino acids. J gave up 5 bases and V 5 bases, and 21 bases lay outside the gene matches. The full variable domain, in which reference TRBV7-9 and TRBJ2-7 provide the parts outside the CDR3, is DTGVSQNPRHKITKRGQNVTFRCDPISEHNRLYWYRQTLGQGPEFLTYFQNEAQLEKSRLLSDRFSAERPKGSFSTLEIQRTEQGDSAMYLCASSAEAGGAAGGPDEQYFGPGTRLTVT.

This clone showed up just a few times. The chain uses TRBV2 and TRBJ2-3; 14 nucleotides agree with TRBD2. Germline lookup yields CDR1 SNHLY and CDR2 FYNNEI. CDR3 length: 15 residues. The V and J ends lost 8 bases and 4 bases, in that order; junction bases with no gene match: 5. CDR3 nucleotides: TGTGCCAGCGGGGGGACTAGCGGGAGTGCAGATACGCAGTATTTT. Its translation is CASGGTSGSADTQYF.

The CDR3 sequence is CASSVDREEAFF. The CDR3 DNA reads as TGTGCCAGCAGTGTCGACAGGGAAGAAGCTTTCTTT. V is TRBV2 and J is TRBJ1-1; the match to TRBD1 covers 7 bases. Losses at the gene ends were 4 bases for V and 8 bases for J; bases not matched to a gene: 4. The CDR3 loop spans 12 amino acids. From germline, CDR1 is SNHLY and CDR2 FYNNEI.

The chain is built from TRBV4-2 and TRBJ1-1, with no clear D. Germline CDR1 reads LGHNA; CDR2 reads YNFKEQ. The CDR3 totals 14 residues. Between the trimmed V and J ends, which lost 1 base and 4 bases, there was a span of 10 bases. In DNA form, the CDR3 reads TGTGCCAGCAGCCAAGTCGGCCGGGGCACTGAAGCTTTCTTT. This gives the protein CASSQVGRGTEAFF.

The rearrangement links TRBV29-1 to TRBJ2-3, with D possibly being TRBD2 (6 bases). Trimming took off 2 bases at V and 2 bases at J, with 11 bases between the two ends. Germline CDR1 and CDR2: SQVTM and ANQGSEA. The CDR3 runs to 14 residues. The CDR3 region is CSVEKREATDTQYF. In DNA form, the CDR3 reads TGCAGCGTTGAAAAAAGGGAGGCCACAGATACGCAGTATTTT.

The CDR3 region has the DNA TGCACCAGCAGTGAATACACGTTAGGAGACGTCGACACCGGGGAGCTGTTTTTT. This gives the protein CTSSEYTLGDVDTGELFF. V usage is TRBV1 and J usage is TRBJ2-2; the tabulated D call, TRBD2, remains unverified against the DNA. TRBV1 is a known pseudogene. The CDR3 runs 18 residues.

The rearrangement links TRBV6-1 to TRBJ2-3; TRBD1 aligns across 9 bases. In germline, CDR1 is MNHNS, CDR2 SASEGT. The J segment lost 2 bases and the V segment lost 4 bases, leaving 1 base of the junction unmatched. The CDR3 runs to 14 residues. Here the CDR3 DNA reads TGTGCCAGCAGTGGGACAGGGGACACAGATACGCAGTATTTT. Translating gives CASSGTGDTDTQYF.

This clone appeared a single time. The CDR3 spells CASSPHGGGTTPYEQYF. CDR3 bases: TGTGCCAGCAGCCCTCACGGCGGGGGCACAACCCCCTACGAGCAGTACTTC. The chain joins TRBV13 to TRBJ2-7; TRBD2 might be the D (7 bases). There are 17 residues in the CDR3. V was pared by 5 bases and J by 2 bases, with 22 bases between. Germline V CDR1 and CDR2: PRHDT, FYEKMQ (reference sequence).

J is TRBJ1-4 and V is TRBV13; 7 bases agree with TRBD1. The CDR3 loop spans 16 amino acids. Germline CDR1 reads PRHDT; CDR2 reads FYEKMQ (reference sequence). The ends lost 5 bases at V and 3 bases at J; junction bases unmatched: 9. This CDR3 reads CASSPARGRSNEKLFF. Here the CDR3 DNA reads TGTGCCAGCAGCCCGGCGAGGGGGCGTTCTAATGAAAAACTGTTTTTT. The entire variable domain, with the rest obtained from reference TRBV13 and TRBJ1-4, is as follows: AAGVIQSPRHLIKEKRETATLKCYPIPRHDTVYWYQQGPGQDPQFLISFYEKMQSDKGSIPDRFSAQQFSDYHSELNMSSLELGDSALYFCASSPARGRSNEKLFFGSGTQLSVL.

This chain uses TRBV5-1 with TRBJ2-2; D perhaps matches TRBD1 (5 bases). The CDR3 spans 14 residues. The germline V and J ends were trimmed by 2 bases and 1 base, with 6 bases remaining between them. Germline-derived CDR1 and CDR2 are SGHRS and YFSETQ. CDR3 bases: TGCGCCAGCAGCTTCAGGGAGAACACCGGGGAGCTGTTTTTT. Translation: CASSFRENTGELFF.

This clone occurred a few times. The genes are TRBV9 and TRBJ2-3; D ambiguous. CDR1 is SGDLS, CDR2 YYNGEE, per germline. This CDR3 contains 14 residues. Between the trimmed V and J ends, which lost 0 bases and 2 bases, there was a span of 7 bases. The CDR3 reads CASSVAVYTDTQYF. Here the CDR3 DNA reads TGTGCCAGCAGCGTAGCTGTCTACACAGATACGCAGTATTTT.

This chain joins TRBV15 and TRBJ2-7; tentative D call: TRBD2 (5 bases). Germline CDR1 is LNHNV and CDR2 is YYDKDF (reference sequence). The CDR3 extends over 15 amino acids. V gave up 1 base and J gave up 0 bases, with 10 bases separating them. The CDR3 sequence is CATSRGVDYSYEQYF. The DNA of the CDR3 is TGTGCCACCAGCAGAGGGGTCGACTACTCCTACGAGCAGTACTTC.

In this sample, this clone turned up once. The CDR3 is CASSRALAGEDIQYF. The CDR3 DNA reads as TGTGCCAGCAGCCGAGCCCTAGCGGGAGAAGACATTCAGTACTTC. The rearrangement uses TRBV2 and TRBJ2-4; 10 nucleotides line up with TRBD2. The CDR3 runs to 15 residues. The germline V gene encodes CDR1 SNHLY and CDR2 FYNNEI. After removal of 6 bases from V and 8 bases from J, the junction contained 10 bases not matched to a gene.

This clone occurred once. This chain connects TRBV30 to TRBJ1-1; TRBD1 might be the D (6 bases). Per germline, CDR1 GTSNPN and CDR2 SVGIG (reference sequence). The CDR3 extends over 14 amino acids. Deletions cut 7 bases from V and 0 bases from J, with 15 bases between. The CDR3 DNA sequence: TGTGCCTCGGGGACCGGGACATTGAACACTGAAGCTTTCTTT. Translated: CASGTGTLNTEAFF.

The CDR3 spells CASRTQGSPYNEQFF. The CDR3 nucleotides read TGTGCCAGTAGAACCCAGGGGTCACCCTACAATGAGCAGTTCTTC. The chain uses TRBV19 and TRBJ2-1; D may be TRBD1 (6 bases). The CDR3 is made up of 15 amino acids. CDR1 and CDR2 from the germline V gene are LNHDA and SQIVND (reference sequence). Trimming removed 6 bases from V and 2 bases from J, with 14 bases in between. Looking up the rest from reference TRBV19 and TRBJ2-1 gives the full variable domain: DGGITQSPKYLFRKEGQNVTLSCEQNLNHDAMYWYRQDPGQGLRLIYYSQIVNDFQKGDIAEGYSVSREKKESFPLTVTSAQKNPTAFYLCASRTQGSPYNEQFFGPGTRLTVL.

The chain uses TRBV27 and TRBJ2-7, with D possibly being TRBD1 (6 bases). Germline CDR1 reads MNHEY; CDR2 reads SMNVEV (reference sequence). The CDR3 is 15 amino acids. V shed 3 bases and J shed 0 bases, with 12 bases lying between them. In nucleotides, the CDR3 is TGTGCCAGCAGTTTTTCGGTAGGGGGCTCCTACGAGCAGTACTTC. Its protein product is CASSFSVGGSYEQYF.

V usage is TRBV4-1 and J usage is TRBJ2-5, with 8 bases lining up with TRBD1. CDR1 MGHRA and CDR2 YSYEKL come from the germline V gene. The CDR3 has 14 residues. J lost 4 bases, V lost 3 bases, and 4 bases had no gene match. CDR3 in amino acids: CASSHPDRGETQYF. CDR3 DNA: TGCGCCAGCAGCCACCCAGACAGGGGAGAGACCCAGTACTTC.

CDR3 sequence: CASSLASYNEQFF. The DNA for the CDR3 is TGTGCCAGCAGTTTAGCCAGCTACAATGAGCAGTTCTTC. The chain joins TRBV27 to TRBJ2-1; the D is unclear. The CDR3 is made up of 13 amino acids. With 2 bases removed from V and 3 bases from J, the gap between germline ends came to 5 bases. Germline CDR1 MNHEY, CDR2 SMNVEV (reference sequence).

This clone was counted a single time. This chain joins TRBV29-1 and TRBJ2-7, with 8 bases lining up with TRBD1. CDR3 size: 13 residues. Trimming cost V 4 bases and J 2 bases; bases outside gene matches: 4. The germline gives CDR1 SQVTM, CDR2 ANQGSEA. In DNA, the CDR3 is TGCAGCGTTGCTCAGGACAGGGCCTACGAGCAGTACTTC. It yields the protein CSVAQDRAYEQYF.